This entry concerns a single TCR beta chain. This clonotype is judged medium-sized (0.01 to 0.1%). Its antigen remains unidentified. Nothing much larger sits one base from this clone, and base qualities are not available. The library was made by PCR. Sequenced on an Illumina HiSeq 2500. TCR library preparation used molecular barcoding, with unique molecular identifiers applied to normalize quantification of the TCRbeta repertoire. TCRdb took the public reads, trimmed them with fastp at Q25, ran MiXCR for clone calling and kept in-frame beta chains. Records with the same CDR3 protein are collapsed into one entry carrying the most frequent genes and DNA. For this sample there are under 6,500 distinct CDR3 sequences; roughly 16% appear just once. Over 10% of the sample is in the top ten clones. These data originate in a study of T-cell reconstitution after alpha-beta-depleted transplantation in children (dated by TCRdb to 2016 to 2017). General notes on the study: T-cell immune reconstitution after TCRalphabeta/CD19-depleted allogeneic hematopoietic cell transplantation in children was quantitatively tracked in the study by means of TCR repertoire profiling.

The sample's time point label, in plain terms: day 60 (about 2 months) after transplantation. Sample treatment or condition, as interpreted from the label and publication: allogeneic hematopoietic cell transplantation with graft depleted of TCRalphabeta T cells and CD19 B cells. TCRalphabeta/CD19-depleted allogeneic hematopoietic cell grafts were given to the transplant recipients, all of whom were children. V loses 7 bases at its end and J loses 1 base; junction bases beyond the gene matches: 10. The CDR3 numbers 15 residues from cysteine through phenylalanine. Only the CDR3 DNA is retained, 45 bases long and in frame from the first base. What the work shows at the level of the full study, not this receptor alone: In some patients, the high TCRbeta diversity seen at day 60 was put down to recipient T cells and intrathymic progenitors that had survived conditioning. The apparently early recovery of alphabetaT-cell counts about two months after transplant reportedly depended on only several hundred rapidly expanded clones that came from non-depleted graft cells. Hyperexpanded clone frequencies declined over subsequent months; after one year, T-cell counts and TCRbeta diversity were mostly attributed to newly produced T cells.

Here the chain combines TRBV12-3 or TRBV12-4 and TRBJ2-7, with TRBD1 matching 7 junction bases. The sample was PBMCs, mostly from graft donor cells, taken 60 days after TCRalphabeta/CD19-depleted stem cell transplant. This TCR came from a male patient between 10 and 17 years old who had a stem cell transplant for acute myeloid leukemia, so the T cells may come from the graft donor. The sequenced DNA is TGTGCCAGCACCATCGGGACAGCCCTTTCCTACGAGCAGTACTTC. Its translation is CASTIGTALSYEQYF.